This TCR beta chain was identified during a study of cytotoxic CD8 clonotypes in ibrutinib-treated CLL. Overall study: Of the patients, 11 were relapsed/refractory, 15 treatment-naive and 17 to 18 IGHV unmutated.

V dropped 3 bases and J dropped 8 bases, with 7 bases sitting between them. Germline loops: CDR1 MNHEY, CDR2 SVGAGI. The CDR3 runs 12 residues. This clone was recorded only once. Here immunoSEQ multiplex PCR was the method, and the copy in TCRdb shows in-frame clones only, minus some. The top ten hold around 15% of the sample, which has approximately 200,000 clones, around 70% seen once. The sample here was PBMCs, taken after 24 months of ibrutinib treatment. The TCR was taken from a human donor with chronic lymphocytic leukemia. This sequence joins TRBV6-5 and TRBJ1-4; no definite D call. The CDR3 DNA reads TGTGCCAGCAGTTATTTAGGGGAAAAACTGTTTTTT. Encoded protein: CASSYLGEKLFF.